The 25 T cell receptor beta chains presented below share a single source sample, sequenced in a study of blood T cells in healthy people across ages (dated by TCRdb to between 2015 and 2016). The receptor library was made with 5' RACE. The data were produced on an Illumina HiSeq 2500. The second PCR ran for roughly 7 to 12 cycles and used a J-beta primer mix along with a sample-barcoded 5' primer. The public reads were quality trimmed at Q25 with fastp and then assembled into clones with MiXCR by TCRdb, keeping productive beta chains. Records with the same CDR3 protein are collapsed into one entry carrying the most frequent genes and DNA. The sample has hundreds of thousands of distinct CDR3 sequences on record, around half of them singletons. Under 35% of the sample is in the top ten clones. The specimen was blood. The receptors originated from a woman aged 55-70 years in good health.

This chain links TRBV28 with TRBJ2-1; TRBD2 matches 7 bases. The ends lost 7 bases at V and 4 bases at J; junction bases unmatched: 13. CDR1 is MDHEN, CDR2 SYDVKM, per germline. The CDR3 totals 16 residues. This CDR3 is CASKNLGGSGYNEQFF. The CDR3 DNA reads TGTGCCAGCAAAAACTTGGGCGGGAGTGGGTACAATGAGCAGTTCTTC. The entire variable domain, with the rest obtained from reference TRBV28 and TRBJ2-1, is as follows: DVKVTQSSRYLVKRTGEKVFLECVQDMDHENMFWYRQDPGLGLRLIYFSYDVKMKEKGDIPEGYSVSREKKERFSLILESASTNQTSMYLCASKNLGGSGYNEQFFGPGTRLTVL.

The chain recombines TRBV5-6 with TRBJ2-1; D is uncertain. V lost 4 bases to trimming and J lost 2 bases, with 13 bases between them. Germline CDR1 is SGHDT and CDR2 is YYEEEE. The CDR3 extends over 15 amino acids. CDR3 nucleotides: TGTGCCAGCAGCCCCCAAGCGACCCCCTACAATGAGCAGTTCTTC. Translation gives CASSPQATPYNEQFF. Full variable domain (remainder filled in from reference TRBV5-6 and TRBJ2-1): DAGVTQSPTHLIKTRGQQVTLRCSPKSGHDTVSWYQQALGQGPQFIFQYYEEEERQRGNFPDRFSGHQFPNYSSELNVNALLLGDSALYLCASSPQATPYNEQFFGPGTRLTVL.

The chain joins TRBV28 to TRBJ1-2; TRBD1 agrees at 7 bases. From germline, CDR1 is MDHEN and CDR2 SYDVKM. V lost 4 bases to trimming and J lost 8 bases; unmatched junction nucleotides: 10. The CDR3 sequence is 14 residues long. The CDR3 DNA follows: TGTGCCAGCAGTTCCGAACAGGGGACAGCAGGCTACACCTTC. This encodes CASSSEQGTAGYTF.

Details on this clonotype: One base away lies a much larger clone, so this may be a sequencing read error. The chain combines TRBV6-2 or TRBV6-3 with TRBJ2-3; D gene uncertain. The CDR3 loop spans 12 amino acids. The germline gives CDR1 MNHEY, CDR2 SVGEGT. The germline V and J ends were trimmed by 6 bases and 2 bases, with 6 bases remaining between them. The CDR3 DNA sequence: TGTGCCAGCAGCGACACCACAGATACGCAGTATTTT. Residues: CASSDTTDTQYF.

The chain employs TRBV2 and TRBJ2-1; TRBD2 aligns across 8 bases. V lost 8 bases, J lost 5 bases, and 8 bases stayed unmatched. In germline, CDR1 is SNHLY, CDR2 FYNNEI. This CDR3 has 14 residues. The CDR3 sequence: CASLSGGSHNEQFF. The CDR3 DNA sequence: TGTGCCAGCCTTTCGGGAGGGTCGCACAATGAGCAGTTCTTC.

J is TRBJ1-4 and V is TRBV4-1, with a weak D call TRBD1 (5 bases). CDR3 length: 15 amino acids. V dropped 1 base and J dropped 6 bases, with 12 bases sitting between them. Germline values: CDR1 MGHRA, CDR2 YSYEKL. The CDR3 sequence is CASSQAAGKDEKLFF. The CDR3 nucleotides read TGCGCCAGCAGCCAAGCGGCAGGGAAAGATGAAAAACTGTTTTTT.

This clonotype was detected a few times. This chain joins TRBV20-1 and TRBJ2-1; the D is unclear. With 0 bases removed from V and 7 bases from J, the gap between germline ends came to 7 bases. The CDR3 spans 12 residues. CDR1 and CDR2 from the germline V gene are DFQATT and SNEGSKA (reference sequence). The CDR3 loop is CSAREGMNEQFF. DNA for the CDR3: TGCAGTGCTAGAGAGGGTATGAATGAGCAGTTCTTC.

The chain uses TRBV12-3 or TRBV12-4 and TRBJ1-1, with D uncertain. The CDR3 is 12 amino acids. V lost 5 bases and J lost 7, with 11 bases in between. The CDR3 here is CASSNRVDEAFF. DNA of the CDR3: TGTGCCAGCAGTAATCGAGTGGATGAAGCTTTCTTT.

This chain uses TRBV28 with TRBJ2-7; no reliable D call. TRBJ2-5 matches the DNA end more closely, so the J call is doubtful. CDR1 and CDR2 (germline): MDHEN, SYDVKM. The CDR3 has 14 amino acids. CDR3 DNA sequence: TGTGCCAGCAGTTCGGTAGGAACCTCGGAGACCCAGTACTTC. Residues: CASSSVGTSETQYF.

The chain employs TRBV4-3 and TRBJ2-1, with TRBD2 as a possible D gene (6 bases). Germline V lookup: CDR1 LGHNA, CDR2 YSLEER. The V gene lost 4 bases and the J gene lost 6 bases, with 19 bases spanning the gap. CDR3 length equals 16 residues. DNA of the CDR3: TGCGCCAGCAGCCCGGGCGGGTCGGGGGAAATCAATGAGCAGTTCTTC. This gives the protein CASSPGGSGEINEQFF.

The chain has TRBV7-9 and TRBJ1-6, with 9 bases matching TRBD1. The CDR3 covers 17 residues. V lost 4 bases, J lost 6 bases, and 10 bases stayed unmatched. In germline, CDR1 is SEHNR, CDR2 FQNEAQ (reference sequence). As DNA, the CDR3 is TGTGCCAGCAGCTACTACTCCGGACAGGGGCTTAATTCACCCCTCCACTTT. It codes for CASSYYSGQGLNSPLHF.

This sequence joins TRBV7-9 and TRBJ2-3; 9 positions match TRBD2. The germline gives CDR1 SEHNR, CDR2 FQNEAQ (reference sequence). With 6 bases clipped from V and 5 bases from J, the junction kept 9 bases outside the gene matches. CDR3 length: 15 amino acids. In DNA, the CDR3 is TGTGCCAGCAGTCGGATAGCGGGAGTGGGAGATACGCAGTATTTT. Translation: CASSRIAGVGDTQYF.

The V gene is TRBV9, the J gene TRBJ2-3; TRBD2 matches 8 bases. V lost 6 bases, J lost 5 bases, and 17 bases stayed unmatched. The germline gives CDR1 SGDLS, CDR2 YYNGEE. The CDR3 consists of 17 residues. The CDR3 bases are TGTGCCAGCAACCCGCCTACTAGCGGCCCCTGTGGAGATACGCAGTATTTT. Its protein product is CASNPPTSGPCGDTQYF.

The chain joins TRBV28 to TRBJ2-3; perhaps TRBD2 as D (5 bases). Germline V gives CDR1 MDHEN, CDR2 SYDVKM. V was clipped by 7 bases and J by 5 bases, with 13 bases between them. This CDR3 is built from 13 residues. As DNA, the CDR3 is TGTGCCAGCACTGAGAGGGAGAAAGATACGCAGTATTTT. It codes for CASTEREKDTQYF.

The CDR3 loop reads CSVALRLAATYEQYF. The CDR3 region has the DNA TGCAGCGTCGCCTTGAGGCTAGCGGCCACCTACGAGCAGTACTTC. The genes are TRBV29-1 and TRBJ2-7, with TRBD2 matching 7 bases. The germline CDR1 and CDR2 sequences are SQVTM and ANQGSEA. J gave up 2 bases and V 6 bases, and 13 bases lay outside the gene matches. This CDR3 is built from 15 residues.

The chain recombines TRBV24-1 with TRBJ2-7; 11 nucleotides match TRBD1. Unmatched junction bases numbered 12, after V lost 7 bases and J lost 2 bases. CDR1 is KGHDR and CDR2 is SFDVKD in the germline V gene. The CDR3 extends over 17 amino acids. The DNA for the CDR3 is TGTGCCACCAGCCCGAACAAGCCGGGACAGGGGGCCTACGAGCAGTACTTC. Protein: CATSPNKPGQGAYEQYF.

The CDR3 protein is CAISDSSGIYEQYF. CDR3 in DNA: TGTGCCATCAGTGACTCTAGCGGGATATACGAGCAGTACTTC. V is TRBV10-3 and J is TRBJ2-7, with TRBD2 matching over 9 bases. The germline CDR1 and CDR2 sequences are ENHRY and SYGVKD. With 3 bases clipped from V and 4 bases from J, the junction kept 4 bases outside the gene matches. The CDR3 has 14 amino acids.

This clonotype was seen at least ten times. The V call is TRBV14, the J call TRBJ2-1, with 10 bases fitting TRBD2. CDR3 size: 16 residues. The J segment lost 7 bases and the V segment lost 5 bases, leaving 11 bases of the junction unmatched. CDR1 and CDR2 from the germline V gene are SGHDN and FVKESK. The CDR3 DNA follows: TGTGCCAGCAGCTATTTAGCGGGAGGCGTAGGAAATGAGCAGTTCTTC. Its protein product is CASSYLAGGVGNEQFF.

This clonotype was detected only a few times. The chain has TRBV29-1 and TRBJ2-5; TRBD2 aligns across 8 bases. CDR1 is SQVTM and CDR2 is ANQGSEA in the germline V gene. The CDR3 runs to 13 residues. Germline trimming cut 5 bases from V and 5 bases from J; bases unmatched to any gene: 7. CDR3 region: CSVSGRARETQYF. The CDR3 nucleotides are TGCAGCGTTTCCGGGAGGGCCCGGGAGACCCAGTACTTC.

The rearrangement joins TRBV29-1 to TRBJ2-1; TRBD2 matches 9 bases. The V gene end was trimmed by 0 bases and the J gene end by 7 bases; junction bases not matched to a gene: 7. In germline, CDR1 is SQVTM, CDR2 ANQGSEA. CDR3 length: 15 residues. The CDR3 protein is CSVEDGAGGINEQFF. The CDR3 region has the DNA TGCAGCGTTGAAGATGGAGCGGGAGGTATAAATGAGCAGTTCTTC.

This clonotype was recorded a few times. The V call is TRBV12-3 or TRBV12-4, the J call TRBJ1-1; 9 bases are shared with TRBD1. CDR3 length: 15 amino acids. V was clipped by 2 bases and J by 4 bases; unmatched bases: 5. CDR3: CASSLRGQGSTEAFF. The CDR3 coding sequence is TGTGCCAGCAGTTTACGGGGACAGGGCTCCACTGAAGCTTTCTTT.

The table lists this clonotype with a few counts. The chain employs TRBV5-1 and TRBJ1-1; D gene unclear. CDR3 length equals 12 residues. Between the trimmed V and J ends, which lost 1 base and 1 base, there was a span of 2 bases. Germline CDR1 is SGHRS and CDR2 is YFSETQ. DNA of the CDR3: TGCGCCAGCAGCTTGAAGAACACTGAAGCTTTCTTT. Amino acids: CASSLKNTEAFF.

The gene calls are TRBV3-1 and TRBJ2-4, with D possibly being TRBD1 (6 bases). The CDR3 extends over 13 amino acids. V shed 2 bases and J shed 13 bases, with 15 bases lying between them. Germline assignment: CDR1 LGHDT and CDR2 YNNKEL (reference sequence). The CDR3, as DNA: TGTGCCAGCAGCCAAAGTTTACAGGGCCAGCAGTACTTC. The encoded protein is CASSQSLQGQQYF.

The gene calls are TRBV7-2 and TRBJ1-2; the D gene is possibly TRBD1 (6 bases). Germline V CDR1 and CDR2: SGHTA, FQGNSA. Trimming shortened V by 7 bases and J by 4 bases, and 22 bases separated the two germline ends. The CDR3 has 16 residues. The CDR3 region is CASTTGGGQIFYGYTF. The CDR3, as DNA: TGTGCCAGCACCACCGGGGGAGGACAGATCTTCTATGGCTACACCTTC.

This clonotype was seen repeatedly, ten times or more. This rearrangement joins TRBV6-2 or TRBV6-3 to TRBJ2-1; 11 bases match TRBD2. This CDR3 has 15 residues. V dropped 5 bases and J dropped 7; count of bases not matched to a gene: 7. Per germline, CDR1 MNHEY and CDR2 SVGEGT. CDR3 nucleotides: TGTGCCAGCAGTCAAGCGACTAGCGGGGCTAATGAGCAGTTCTTC. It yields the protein CASSQATSGANEQFF.